This T cell receptor (beta chain) came from a study of shared clonotypes between healthy human individuals (dated by TCRdb to between 2020 and 2021). For the wider study: The cohort included three men and a couple of women between 18 and 49 years of age. Libraries were prepared and TCR repertoires were sequenced by different laboratories using diverse techniques, in order to increase sequencing depth and limit assay-specific biases. For each donor, CD4 naive and CD4 memory were each run on three plates, CD8 naive on two plates, and CD8 memory on one plate. The study deeply sequenced blood TCR repertoires of about five healthy adults to estimate repertoire size and the extent of clonotype sharing between individuals. Each donor's leukapheresis produced roughly between roughly 0.85 and 10 billion PBMCs. Broader findings and caveats from the paper: Larger estimated clonotype richness was generally found for naive subsets than for memory subsets. Based on pairwise subsampling, the degree of clonotype sharing among donors was expected to be affected by sequencing depth. Because the study included a small number of donors, the genetic and exposure-history diversity represented was limited. Only blood was sampled, and tissue TCR repertoires likely differ from those in blood. When a handful of donors were compared, the shared fraction of clonotypes was about 5% for naive CD4, 3.5% for naive CD8, 2% to 2.5% for memory CD4, and approximately 0.4% for memory CD8. Incomplete sequencing was indicated by rarefaction of sorted-subset datasets, despite the large sequencing depth. Higher generation probabilities were observed for clonotypes shared by all four sorted-subset donors than for non-shared clonotypes.

Using the deep immunoSEQ assay, multiplex PCR amplified TCR CDR3 regions from genomic DNA. For each cell subset, the extracted genomic DNA was distributed evenly across all wells of several immunoSEQ 96-well plates, and each plate served as one replicate. Each replicate PCR for sorted subsets received approximately 220 ng genomic DNA, equal to about 30,000 T cell genomes. Purified libraries were measured with a Qubit 3.0 fluorometer, size-checked on a Bioanalyzer 2100, and measured again with the KAPA Library Quantification kit. Each immunoSEQ 96-well plate was sequenced on its own single-read 150-cycle Illumina NextSeq 550 flow cell. Per the original workflow: Because the immunoSEQ output included only junctional sequences and no quality scores, the filtering could not be the same as the filtering used for full-length reads. To assign V/J genes and CDR3, sequences were annotated using PyIR, a Python wrapper for IgBLAST v1.9, with IMGT germline references. Reads were removed for weak V/J assignments (E-value above 1e-6), missing CDR3, stop codons, out-of-frame junctions, or ambiguous translated residues. V3J clonotypes were defined as sequences sharing the same inferred V gene, J gene, and CDR3 amino acid sequence. The percentage overlap between two repertoires was calculated by dividing the number of shared unique clonotypes by the size of the smaller repertoire. Richness of each repertoire was evaluated using RTK rarefaction, the Chao1 estimator, and Recon v2.1 estimates of unobserved clonotypes. OLGA was used to compute generation probabilities for all TCRbeta clonotypes that the gDNA method yielded from a few donors. In its TCRdb copy, this immuneACCESS table keeps in-frame sequences only and misses some clones. Where compared with another copy, unresolved V genes explain less than half of these, and the others have no known cause. That table is the source of V, J and clone size, and D and trimming were worked out from the DNA. This sample has a few million clones in its table, and approximately 95% of those were observed once. Jointly, the top ten make up roughly 0.13% of the sample.

Donors were healthy HIV-negative adults with no recently reported acute infections or vaccinations. All donors were Caucasian adults living in Nashville, Tennessee, USA. CD4+ T cells were enriched by magnetic negative selection, after which naive cells were positively selected on CD45RA and the negative fraction was taken as the memory subset. Blood was collected by leukapheresis, and PBMCs were isolated by Ficoll-Histopaque density gradient centrifugation and then cryopreserved in liquid nitrogen vapor phase. Analytical flow cytometry was used to check the purity and quantity of every magnetically sorted T cell population. Genomic DNA was isolated from each sorted fraction and quantified by UV absorbance on a Nanodrop 2000c. V and J are truncated by 5 bases and 6 bases respectively, leaving an intervening sequence of 11 bases. The CDR3 sequence holds 13 residues, the cysteine and phenylalanine included. The CDR3 DNA has 39 bases and is translated from base 1. CDR1 and CDR2 are drawn from the germline V gene: MNHNS, SASEGT.

Concerning this clone: What antigen it recognizes has not been identified. No per-base quality is available; no much larger clone lies one base away.

This clonotype originated in a young man in good health. The chain uses TRBV6-1 and TRBJ1-5; TRBD1 could be the D gene, as 6 bases match. Sequencing was performed on naive CD4+ T cells sorted from blood. Taken with the paper, the label for cell subset or site translates to: CD45RA+ positively selected. The CDR3 has the sequence CASSPRGLQPQHF. The nucleotide sequence is given as TGTGCCAGCAGTCCCAGGGGTCTTCAGCCCCAGCATTTT.